The clone carrying this T cell receptor (beta chain) was observed many times. This sample stems from a study of spatial heterogeneity in lung cancer. Overall study context: Patients with untreated early-stage non-small cell lung cancer, numbering some 68, were the donors.

As to time point: blood at routine non-recurrence follow-up after resection. Germline V CDR1 and CDR2: MNHEY, SMNVEV (reference sequence). The CDR3 is made up of 12 amino acids. Trimming pared 2 bases from V and 4 bases from J, leaving 5 bases between. Every individual TCR cDNA molecule carried its own unique molecular identifier, which allowed correction of PCR and sequencing errors. Via MiXCR, TCRdb re-called the 5' RACE reads, giving one row per CDR3 protein. The profile covers about 70,000 distinct CDR3 sequences, with approximately 8.9% appearing a single time and 1.9% taken by the ten largest. The receptor's source is a female donor with early-stage non-small cell lung cancer. The chain joins TRBV27 to TRBJ2-5; D ambiguous. The material was PBMCs, obtained at follow-up. CDR3 in DNA: TGTGCCAGCAGTTTACATCCAGAGACCCAGTACTTC. This encodes CASSLHPETQYF.